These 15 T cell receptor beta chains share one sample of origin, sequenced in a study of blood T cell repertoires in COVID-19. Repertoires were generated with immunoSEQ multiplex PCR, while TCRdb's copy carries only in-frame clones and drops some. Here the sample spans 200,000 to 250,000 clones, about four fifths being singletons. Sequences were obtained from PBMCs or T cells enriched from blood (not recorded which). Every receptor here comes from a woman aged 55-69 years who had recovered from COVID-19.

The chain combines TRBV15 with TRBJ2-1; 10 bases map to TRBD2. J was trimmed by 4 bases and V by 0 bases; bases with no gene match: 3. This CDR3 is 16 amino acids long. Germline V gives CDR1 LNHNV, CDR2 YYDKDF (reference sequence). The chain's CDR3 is CATSRDLAGVYNEQFF. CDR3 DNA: TGTGCCACCAGCAGAGACCTAGCGGGGGTTTACAATGAGCAGTTCTTC.

CDR3 DNA: TGTGCCACCAGCAGTGTTGGGGGAGGCTATGGCTACACCTTC. This translates into CATSSVGGGYGYTF. This rearrangement joins TRBV15 to TRBJ1-2, with a possible D match to TRBD1 (5 bases). Germline V CDR1 and CDR2: LNHNV, YYDKDF (reference sequence). Trimming left V 3 bases short and J 4 bases short, with 12 bases between. The CDR3 consists of 14 residues.

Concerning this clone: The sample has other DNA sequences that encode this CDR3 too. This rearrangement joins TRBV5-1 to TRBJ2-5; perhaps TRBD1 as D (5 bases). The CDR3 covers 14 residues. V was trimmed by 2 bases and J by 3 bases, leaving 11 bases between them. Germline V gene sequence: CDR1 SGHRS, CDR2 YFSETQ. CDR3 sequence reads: CASSLGQGKETQYF. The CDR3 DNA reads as TGCGCCAGCAGCTTAGGGCAGGGAAAAGAGACCCAGTACTTC. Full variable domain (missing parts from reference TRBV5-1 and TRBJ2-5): KAGVTQTPRYLIKTRGQQVTLSCSPISGHRSVSWYQQTPGQGLQFLFEYFSETQRNKGNFPGRFSGRQFSNSRSEMNVSTLELGDSALYLCASSLGQGKETQYFGPGTRLLVL.

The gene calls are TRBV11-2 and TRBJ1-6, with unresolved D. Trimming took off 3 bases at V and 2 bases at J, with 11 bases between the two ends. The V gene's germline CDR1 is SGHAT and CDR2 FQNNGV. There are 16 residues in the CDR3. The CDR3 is CASSFMERAYNSPLHF. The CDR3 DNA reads TGTGCCAGCAGCTTTATGGAGAGAGCCTATAATTCACCCCTCCACTTT.

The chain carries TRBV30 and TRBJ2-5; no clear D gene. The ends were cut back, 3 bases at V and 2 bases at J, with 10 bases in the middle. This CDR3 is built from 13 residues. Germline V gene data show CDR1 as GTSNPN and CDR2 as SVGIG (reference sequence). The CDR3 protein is CAWSRGFQETQYF. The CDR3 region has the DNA TGTGCCTGGAGCCGCGGATTTCAAGAGACCCAGTACTTC.

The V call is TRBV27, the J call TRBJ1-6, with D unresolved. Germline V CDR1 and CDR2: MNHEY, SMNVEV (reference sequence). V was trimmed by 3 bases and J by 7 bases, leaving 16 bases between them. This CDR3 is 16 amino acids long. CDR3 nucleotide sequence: TGTGCCAGCAGTTTGGGGTCAGTCGAGGGCAATTCACCCCTCCACTTT. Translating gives CASSLGSVEGNSPLHF.

CDR3 in amino acids: CASSEGTGANYGYTF. The DNA for the CDR3 is TGTGCCAGCAGCGAGGGGACAGGGGCTAACTATGGCTACACCTTC. The J gene is TRBJ1-2, the V gene TRBV5-6; 10 bases agree with TRBD1. V lost 4 bases and J lost 0; bases outside the gene matches: 3. The CDR3 covers 15 residues. Germline V gene sequence: CDR1 SGHDT, CDR2 YYEEEE.

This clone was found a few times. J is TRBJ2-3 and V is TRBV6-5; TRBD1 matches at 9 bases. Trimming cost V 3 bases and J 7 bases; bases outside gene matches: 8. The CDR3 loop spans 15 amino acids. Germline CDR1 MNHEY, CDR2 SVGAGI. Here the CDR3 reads CASSYMGQGMNTQYF. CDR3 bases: TGTGCCAGCAGTTATATGGGACAGGGTATGAATACGCAGTATTTT.

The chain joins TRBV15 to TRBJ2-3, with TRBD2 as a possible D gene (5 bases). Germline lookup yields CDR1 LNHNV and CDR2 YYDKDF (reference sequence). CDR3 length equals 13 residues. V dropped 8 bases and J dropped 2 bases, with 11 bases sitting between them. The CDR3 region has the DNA TGTGCCACCCTTAACGGGAACACAGATACGCAGTATTTT. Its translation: CATLNGNTDTQYF.

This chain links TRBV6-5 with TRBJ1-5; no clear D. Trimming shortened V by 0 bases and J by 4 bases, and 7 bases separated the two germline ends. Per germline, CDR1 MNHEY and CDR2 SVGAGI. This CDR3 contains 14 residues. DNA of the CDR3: TGTGCCAGCAGTTACTCCGGGGTGAATCAGCCCCAGCATTTT. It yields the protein CASSYSGVNQPQHF.

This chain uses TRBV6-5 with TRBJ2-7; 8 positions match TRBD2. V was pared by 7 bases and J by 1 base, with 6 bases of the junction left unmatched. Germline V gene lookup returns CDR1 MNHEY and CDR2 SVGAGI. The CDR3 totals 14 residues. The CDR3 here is CASISTSGSYEQYF. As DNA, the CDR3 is TGTGCCAGCATCTCCACTAGCGGATCCTACGAGCAGTACTTC.

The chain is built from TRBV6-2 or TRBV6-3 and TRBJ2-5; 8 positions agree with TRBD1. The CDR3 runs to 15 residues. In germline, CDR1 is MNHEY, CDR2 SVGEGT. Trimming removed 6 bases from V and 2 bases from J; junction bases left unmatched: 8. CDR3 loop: CASSPITGGQETQYF. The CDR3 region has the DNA TGTGCCAGCAGCCCTATAACAGGGGGGCAAGAGACCCAGTACTTC.

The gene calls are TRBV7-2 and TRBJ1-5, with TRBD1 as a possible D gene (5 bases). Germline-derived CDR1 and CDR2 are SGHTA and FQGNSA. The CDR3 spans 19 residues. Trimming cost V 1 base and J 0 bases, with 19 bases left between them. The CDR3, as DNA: TGTGCCAGCAGCTTAGTGGAGACCAAGGGGTGGGGTAGCAATCAGCCCCAGCATTTT. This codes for CASSLVETKGWGSNQPQHF.

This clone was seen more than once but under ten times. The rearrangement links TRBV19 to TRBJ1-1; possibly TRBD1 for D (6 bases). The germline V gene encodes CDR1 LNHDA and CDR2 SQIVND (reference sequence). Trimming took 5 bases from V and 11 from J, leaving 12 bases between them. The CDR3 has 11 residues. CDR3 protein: CASSLGTPAFF. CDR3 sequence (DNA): TGTGCCAGTAGTTTGGGGACACCTGCTTTCTTT.

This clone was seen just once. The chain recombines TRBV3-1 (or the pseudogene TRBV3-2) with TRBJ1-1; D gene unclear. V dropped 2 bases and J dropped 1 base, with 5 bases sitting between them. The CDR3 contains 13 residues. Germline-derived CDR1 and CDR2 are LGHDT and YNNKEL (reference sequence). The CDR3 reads CASSQHGNTEAFF. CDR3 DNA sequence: TGTGCCAGCAGCCAACACGGGAACACTGAAGCTTTCTTT.